Below, 10 T cell receptor beta chains from the same sample are listed, as sequenced in a study of cytomegalovirus exposure and HLA in healthy donors. The PCR ran on 60 Vbeta and 13 Jbeta primers. Clones were sequenced by immunoSEQ multiplex PCR, and TCRdb holds only the in-frame ones, with some missing. There are over 85,000 clones in the sample; around 77% occur only once, and around 3% lies in the top ten. Input material: PBMCs. Receptors originate from a man aged 35 to 55 in good health and CMV-seronegative.

The chain recombines TRBV15 with TRBJ2-7; 10 bases align to TRBD2. From germline, CDR1 is LNHNV and CDR2 YYDKDF (reference sequence). V lost 0 bases, J lost 5 bases, and 7 bases stayed unmatched. The CDR3 extends over 16 amino acids. CDR3 sequence (DNA): TGTGCCACCAGCAGAGAAGGGCTAGCGGGAGTAAACGAGCAGTACTTC. As protein: CATSREGLAGVNEQYF.

This clone was counted between two and nine times. This rearrangement joins TRBV19 to TRBJ1-2, with D unresolved. V lost 5 bases to trimming and J lost 7 bases, with 5 bases between them. The germline V gene has CDR1 LNHDA and CDR2 SQIVND (reference sequence). The CDR3 spans 10 residues. The CDR3 sequence: CASSSGGYTF. Written as DNA, the CDR3 is TGTGCCAGTAGTTCAGGTGGCTACACCTTC.

The chain joins TRBV5-1 to TRBJ2-5, with 7 bases fitting TRBD1. The end of the DNA aligns better with TRBJ2-7, so the J call may be wrong. Germline V gives CDR1 SGHRS, CDR2 YFSETQ. This CDR3 has 15 amino acids. CDR3 nucleotide sequence: TGCGCCAGCAGCTCCCAATGGACAGGCTCCTACGAGCAGTACTTC. Residues: CASSSQWTGSYEQYF.

Note on this clone: This CDR3 is also generated by other DNA sequences in the sample. The V and J genes are TRBV29-1 and TRBJ2-7; 8 bases fit TRBD1. V dropped 6 bases and J dropped 2; count of bases not matched to a gene: 6. The CDR3 spans 13 residues. Germline CDR1 reads SQVTM; CDR2 reads ANQGSEA. CDR3 region: CSVEDRAAYEQYF. The DNA for the CDR3 is TGCAGCGTCGAGGACAGGGCAGCCTACGAGCAGTACTTC.

The J gene is TRBJ1-6, the V gene TRBV10-2, with unresolved D. Germline loops: CDR1 WSHSY, CDR2 SAAADI. The CDR3 is 15 amino acids. V was cut by 3 bases and J by 2 bases, with 8 bases left in between. CDR3 amino acids: CASSDLRAYNSPLHF. The CDR3, as DNA: TGCGCCAGCAGTGATCTACGGGCCTATAATTCACCCCTCCACTTT.

This clone was seen only once. The chain is built from TRBV2 and TRBJ1-2; D might be TRBD1 (5 bases). The CDR3 extends over 13 amino acids. Germline V gene sequence: CDR1 SNHLY, CDR2 FYNNEI. Trimming removed 2 bases at V and 4 bases at J, with 8 bases between. CDR3 loop: CASSESRVYGYTF. DNA of the CDR3: TGTGCCAGCAGTGAAAGCAGGGTCTATGGCTACACCTTC. The variable domain in full, completed from reference TRBV2 and TRBJ1-2, reads EPEVTQTPSHQVTQMGQEVILRCVPISNHLYFYWYRQILGQKVEFLVSFYNNEISEKSEIFDDQFSVERPDGSNFTLKIRSTKLEDSAMYFCASSESRVYGYTFGSGTRLTVV.

The chain couples TRBV4-1 to TRBJ2-7; 7 bases fit TRBD1. The germline gives CDR1 MGHRA, CDR2 YSYEKL. The CDR3 runs 16 residues. With 2 bases clipped from V and 0 bases from J, the junction kept 7 bases outside the gene matches. The CDR3 region has the DNA TGCGCCAGCAGCCAATTGACAGGGTCGAGCTCCTACGAGCAGTACTTC. Translated: CASSQLTGSSSYEQYF.

This clone has a single count. The rearrangement links TRBV9 to TRBJ2-2, with D unclear. Germline CDR1 and CDR2: SGDLS and YYNGEE. V was clipped by 0 bases and J by 8 bases, with 8 bases between them. The CDR3 spans 13 residues. This CDR3 reads CASSVGLAGELFF. In DNA, the CDR3 is TGTGCCAGCAGCGTAGGCTTGGCTGGGGAGCTGTTTTTT.

V is TRBV6-6 and J is TRBJ1-4, with 9 bases matching TRBD1. Germline CDR1 and CDR2: MNHNY and SVGAGI (reference sequence). Trimming cost V 7 bases and J 6 bases; bases outside gene matches: 6. The CDR3 is 14 residues long. The CDR3 spells CASTKDRGDEKLFF. DNA for the CDR3: TGTGCCAGCACTAAAGACAGGGGGGATGAAAAACTGTTTTTT.

The CDR3 nucleotides are TGTGCCAGCATCTCTCCGGGACAGTCTAATGAAAAACTGTTTTTT. Amino acid sequence: CASISPGQSNEKLFF. The V and J genes are TRBV28 and TRBJ1-4; 7 bases agree with TRBD1. Germline V gene sequence: CDR1 MDHEN, CDR2 SYDVKM. This CDR3 region has 15 residues. The V gene end was trimmed by 7 bases and the J gene end by 3 bases; junction bases not matched to a gene: 8. Full variable domain (outside the CDR3, taken from reference TRBV28 and TRBJ1-4): DVKVTQSSRYLVKRTGEKVFLECVQDMDHENMFWYRQDPGLGLRLIYFSYDVKMKEKGDIPEGYSVSREKKERFSLILESASTNQTSMYLCASISPGQSNEKLFFGSGTQLSVL.